This T cell receptor (beta chain) was obtained from a study of blood T cell repertoires in COVID-19. The method was immunoSEQ multiplex PCR; TCRdb's version includes in-frame clones alone and lacks a portion of them. This table holds around 83,000 clones, around 89% found once. Per germline, CDR1 KGHDR and CDR2 SFDVKD. V was trimmed by 1 base and J by 10 bases, leaving 16 bases between them. CDR3 length: 15 amino acids. The TCR comes from a man in his 70s with active or convalescent COVID-19. The material sequenced was peripheral blood. The rearrangement joins TRBV24-1 to TRBJ2-1; possible D gene TRBD2, 5 bases. CDR3 in DNA: TGTGCCACCAGTGATTTTTCGGACTCCTCTCTAGAGCAGTTCTTC. Residues: CATSDFSDSSLEQFF.